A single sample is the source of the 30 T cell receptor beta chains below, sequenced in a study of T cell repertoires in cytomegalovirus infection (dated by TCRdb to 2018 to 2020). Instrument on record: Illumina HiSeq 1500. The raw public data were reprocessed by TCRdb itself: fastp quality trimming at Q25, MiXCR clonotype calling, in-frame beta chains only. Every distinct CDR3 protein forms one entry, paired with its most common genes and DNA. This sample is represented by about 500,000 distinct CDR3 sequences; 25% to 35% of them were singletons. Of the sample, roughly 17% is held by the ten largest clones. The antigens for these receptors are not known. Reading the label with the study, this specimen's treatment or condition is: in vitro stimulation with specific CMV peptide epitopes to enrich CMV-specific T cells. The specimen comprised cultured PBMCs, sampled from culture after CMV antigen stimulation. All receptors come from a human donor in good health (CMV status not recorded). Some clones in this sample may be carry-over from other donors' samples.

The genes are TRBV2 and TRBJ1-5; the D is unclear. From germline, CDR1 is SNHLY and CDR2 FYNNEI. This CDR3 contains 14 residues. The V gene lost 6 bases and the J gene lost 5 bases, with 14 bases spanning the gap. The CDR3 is CASSDRTADQPQHF. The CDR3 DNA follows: TGTGCCAGCAGCGATCGGACGGCCGATCAGCCCCAGCATTTT.

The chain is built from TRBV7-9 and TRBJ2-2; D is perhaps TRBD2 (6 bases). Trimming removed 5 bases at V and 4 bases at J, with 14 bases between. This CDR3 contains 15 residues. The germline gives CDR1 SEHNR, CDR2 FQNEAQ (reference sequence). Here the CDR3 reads CASSPTTRGTGELFF. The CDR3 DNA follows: TGTGCCAGCAGCCCGACGACGCGGGGCACCGGGGAGCTGTTTTTT.

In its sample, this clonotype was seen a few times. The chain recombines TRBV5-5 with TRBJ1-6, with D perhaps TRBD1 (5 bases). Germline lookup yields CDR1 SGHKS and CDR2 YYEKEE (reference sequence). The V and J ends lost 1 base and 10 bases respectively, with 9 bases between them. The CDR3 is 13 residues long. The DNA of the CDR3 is TGTGCCAGCAGCTTGAGAGGGGACTCACCCCTCCACTTT. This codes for CASSLRGDSPLHF.

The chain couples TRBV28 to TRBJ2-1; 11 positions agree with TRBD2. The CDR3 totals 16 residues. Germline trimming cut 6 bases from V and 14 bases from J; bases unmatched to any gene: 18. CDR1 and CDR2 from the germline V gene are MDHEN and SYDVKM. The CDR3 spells CASSPPRMTSGATEFF. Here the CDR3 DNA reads TGTGCCAGCAGCCCCCCAAGAATGACTAGCGGGGCGACGGAGTTCTTC.

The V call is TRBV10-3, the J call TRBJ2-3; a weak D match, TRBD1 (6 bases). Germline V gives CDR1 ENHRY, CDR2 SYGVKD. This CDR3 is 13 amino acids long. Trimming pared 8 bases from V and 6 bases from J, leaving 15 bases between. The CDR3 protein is CAIGVGGADTQYF. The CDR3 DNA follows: TGTGCCATCGGGGTTGGGGGCGCGGATACGCAGTATTTT.

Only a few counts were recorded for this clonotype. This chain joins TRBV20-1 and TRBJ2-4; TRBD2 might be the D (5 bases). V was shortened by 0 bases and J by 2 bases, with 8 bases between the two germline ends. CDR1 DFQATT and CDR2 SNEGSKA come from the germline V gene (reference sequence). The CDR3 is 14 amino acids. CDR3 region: CSARDRGPKNIQYF. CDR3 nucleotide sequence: TGCAGTGCTAGAGATCGGGGTCCCAAAAACATTCAGTACTTC.

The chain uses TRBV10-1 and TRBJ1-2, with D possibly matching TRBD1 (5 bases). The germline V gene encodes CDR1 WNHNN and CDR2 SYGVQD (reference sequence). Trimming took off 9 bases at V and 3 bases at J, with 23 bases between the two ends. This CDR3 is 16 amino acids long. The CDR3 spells CASPGGVWRLDYGYTF. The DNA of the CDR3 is TGCGCCAGTCCTGGAGGGGTATGGCGGTTGGACTATGGCTACACCTTC.

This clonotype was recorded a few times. The DNA of the CDR3 is TGTGCCAGTAAAGAGTGGGGGACAGGGAGGGTCACCGGGGAGCTGTTTTTT. Translated: CASKEWGTGRVTGELFF. This rearrangement joins TRBV12-3 or TRBV12-4 to TRBJ2-2; TRBD1 matches 9 bases. The CDR3 has 17 residues. V dropped 9 bases and J dropped 4; count of bases not matched to a gene: 15.

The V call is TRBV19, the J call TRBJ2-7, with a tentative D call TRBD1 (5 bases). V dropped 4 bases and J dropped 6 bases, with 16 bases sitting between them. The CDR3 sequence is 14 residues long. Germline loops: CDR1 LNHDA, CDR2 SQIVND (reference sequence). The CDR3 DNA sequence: TGTGCCAGTAGTACAAGACAGCTTCCCGGCGAGCAGTACTTC. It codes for CASSTRQLPGEQYF.

The CDR3 protein is CASGLGRGHGELFF. CDR3 sequence (DNA): TGTGCCAGTGGGCTGGGGAGAGGACACGGGGAGCTGTTTTTT. V usage is TRBV19 and J usage is TRBJ2-2, with D perhaps matching TRBD1 or TRBD2 (5 bases each). V was trimmed by 8 bases and J by 7 bases, leaving 17 bases between them. The germline CDR1 and CDR2 sequences are LNHDA and SQIVND (reference sequence). The CDR3 sequence is 14 residues long.

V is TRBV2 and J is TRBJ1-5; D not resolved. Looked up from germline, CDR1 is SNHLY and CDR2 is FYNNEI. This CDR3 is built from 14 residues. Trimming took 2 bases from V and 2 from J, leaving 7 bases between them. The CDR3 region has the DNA TGTGCCAGCAGTGAAAGGAGGGGCAATCAGCCCCAGCATTTT. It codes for CASSERRGNQPQHF.

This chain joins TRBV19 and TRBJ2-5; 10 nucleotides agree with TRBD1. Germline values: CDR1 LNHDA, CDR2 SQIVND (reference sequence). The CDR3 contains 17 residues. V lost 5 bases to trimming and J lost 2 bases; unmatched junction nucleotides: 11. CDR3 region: CASSQRVGGQGQETQYF. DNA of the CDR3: TGTGCCAGTAGTCAAAGGGTAGGGGGACAGGGGCAAGAGACCCAGTACTTC.

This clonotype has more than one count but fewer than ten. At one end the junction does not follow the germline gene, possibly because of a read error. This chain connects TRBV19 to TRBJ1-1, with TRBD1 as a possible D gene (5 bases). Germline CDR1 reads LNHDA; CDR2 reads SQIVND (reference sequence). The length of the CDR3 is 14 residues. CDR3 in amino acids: CASRIVEGHTEAFF. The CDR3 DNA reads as TGTGCCAGTAGAATAGTGGAGGGGCACACTGAAGCTTTCTTT.

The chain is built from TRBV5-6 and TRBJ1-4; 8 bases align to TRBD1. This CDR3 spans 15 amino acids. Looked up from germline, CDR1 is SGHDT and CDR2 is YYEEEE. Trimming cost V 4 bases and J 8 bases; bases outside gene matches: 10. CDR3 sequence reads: CASSLTGTGFEKLFF. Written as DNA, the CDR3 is TGTGCCAGCAGCCTAACCGGGACAGGATTCGAAAAACTGTTTTTT. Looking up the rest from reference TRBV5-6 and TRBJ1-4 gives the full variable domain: DAGVTQSPTHLIKTRGQQVTLRCSPKSGHDTVSWYQQALGQGPQFIFQYYEEEERQRGNFPDRFSGHQFPNYSSELNVNALLLGDSALYLCASSLTGTGFEKLFFGSGTQLSVL.

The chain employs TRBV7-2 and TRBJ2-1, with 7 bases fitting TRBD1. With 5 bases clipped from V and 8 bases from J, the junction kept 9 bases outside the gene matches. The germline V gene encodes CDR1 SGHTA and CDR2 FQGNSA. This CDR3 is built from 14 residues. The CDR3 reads CASSPEPTGYEQFF. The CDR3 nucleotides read TGTGCCAGCAGCCCGGAGCCGACAGGGTATGAGCAGTTCTTC.

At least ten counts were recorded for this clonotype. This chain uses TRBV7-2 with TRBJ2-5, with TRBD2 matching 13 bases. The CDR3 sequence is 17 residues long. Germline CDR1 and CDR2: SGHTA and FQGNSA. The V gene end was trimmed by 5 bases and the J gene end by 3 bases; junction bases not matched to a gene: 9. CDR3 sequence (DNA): TGTGCCAGCAGCCTTCGGACTAGCGGGAGATGGGAAGAGACCCAGTACTTC. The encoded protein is CASSLRTSGRWEETQYF.

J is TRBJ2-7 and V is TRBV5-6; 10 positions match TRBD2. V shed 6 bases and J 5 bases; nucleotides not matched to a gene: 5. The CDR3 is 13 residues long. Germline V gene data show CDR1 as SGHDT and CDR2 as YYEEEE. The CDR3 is CASKSLAGDEQYV. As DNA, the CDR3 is TGTGCCAGCAAGTCCCTAGCGGGAGACGAGCAGTACGTC.

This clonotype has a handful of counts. CDR3 residues: CASSLVGQGMGHGYTF. The CDR3 bases are TGTGCCAGCAGCTTGGTTGGACAGGGAATGGGGCATGGCTACACCTTC. The chain employs TRBV7-6 and TRBJ1-2, with 8 nucleotides matching TRBD1. Germline assignment: CDR1 SGHVS and CDR2 FNYEAQ. CDR3 length: 16 amino acids. With V trimmed by 3 bases and J by 6 bases, 12 bases remained unmatched.

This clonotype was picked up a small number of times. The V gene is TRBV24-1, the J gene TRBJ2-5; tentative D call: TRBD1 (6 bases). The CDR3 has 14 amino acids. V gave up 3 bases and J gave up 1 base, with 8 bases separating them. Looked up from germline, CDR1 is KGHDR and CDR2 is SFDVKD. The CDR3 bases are TGTGCCACCAGTGATGACAGGATCCAAGAGACCCAGTACTTC. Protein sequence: CATSDDRIQETQYF.

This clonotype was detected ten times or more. The CDR3 coding sequence is TGTGCCAGCAGCTTAGTCCCCCGCGGGGAGCTGTTTTTT. Residues: CASSLVPRGELFF. The chain links TRBV7-2 to TRBJ2-2; D remains unclear. V shed 1 base and J shed 7 bases, with 7 bases lying between them. The CDR3 runs 13 residues. CDR1 and CDR2 from the germline V gene are SGHTA and FQGNSA.

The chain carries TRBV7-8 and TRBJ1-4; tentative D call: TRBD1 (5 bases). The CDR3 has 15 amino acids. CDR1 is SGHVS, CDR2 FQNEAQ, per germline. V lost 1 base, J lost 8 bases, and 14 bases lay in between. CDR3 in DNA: TGTGCCAGCAGCTTAGGCCAGGGAAGGGTCGAAAAACTGTTTTTT. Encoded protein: CASSLGQGRVEKLFF.

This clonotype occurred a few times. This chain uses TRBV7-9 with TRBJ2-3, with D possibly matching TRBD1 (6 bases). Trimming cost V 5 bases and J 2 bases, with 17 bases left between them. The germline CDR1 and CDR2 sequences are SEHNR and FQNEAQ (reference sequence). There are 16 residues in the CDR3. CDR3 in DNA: TGTGCCAGCAGCCCTCCCAGGGGCTTCACCACAGATACGCAGTATTTT. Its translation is CASSPPRGFTTDTQYF.

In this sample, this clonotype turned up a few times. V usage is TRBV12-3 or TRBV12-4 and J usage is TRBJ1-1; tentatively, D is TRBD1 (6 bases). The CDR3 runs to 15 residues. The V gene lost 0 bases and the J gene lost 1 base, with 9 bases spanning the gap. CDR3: CASSLARGGNTEAFF. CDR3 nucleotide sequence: TGTGCCAGCAGTTTAGCGAGGGGGGGGAACACTGAAGCTTTCTTT.

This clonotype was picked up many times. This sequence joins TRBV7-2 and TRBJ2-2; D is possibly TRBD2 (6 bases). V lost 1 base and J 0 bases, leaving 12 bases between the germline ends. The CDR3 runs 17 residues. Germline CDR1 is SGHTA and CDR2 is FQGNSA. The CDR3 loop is CASSLGPRGANTGELFF. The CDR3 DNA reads TGTGCCAGCAGCTTAGGGCCCCGCGGGGCGAACACCGGGGAGCTGTTTTTT. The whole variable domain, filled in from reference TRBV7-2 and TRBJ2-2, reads GAGVSQSPSNKVTEKGKDVELRCDPISGHTALYWYRQSLGQGLEFLIYFQGNSAPDKSGLPSDRFSAERTGGSVSTLTIQRTQQEDSAVYLCASSLGPRGANTGELFFGEGSRLTVL.

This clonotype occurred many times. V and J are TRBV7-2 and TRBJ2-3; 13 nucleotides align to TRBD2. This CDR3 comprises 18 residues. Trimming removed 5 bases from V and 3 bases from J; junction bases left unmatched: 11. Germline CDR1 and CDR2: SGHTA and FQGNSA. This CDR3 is CASSPKGLAGLITDTQYF. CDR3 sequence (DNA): TGTGCCAGCAGCCCCAAGGGACTAGCGGGATTAATAACAGATACGCAGTATTTT. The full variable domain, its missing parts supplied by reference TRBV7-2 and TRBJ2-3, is GAGVSQSPSNKVTEKGKDVELRCDPISGHTALYWYRQSLGQGLEFLIYFQGNSAPDKSGLPSDRFSAERTGGSVSTLTIQRTQQEDSAVYLCASSPKGLAGLITDTQYFGPGTRLTVL.

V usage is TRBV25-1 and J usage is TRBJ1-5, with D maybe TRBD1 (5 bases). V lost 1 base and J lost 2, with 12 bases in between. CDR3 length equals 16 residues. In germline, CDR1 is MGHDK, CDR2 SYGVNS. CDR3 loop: CASSESGGLGNQPQHF. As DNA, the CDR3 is TGTGCCAGCAGTGAATCGGGGGGGTTGGGCAATCAGCCCCAGCATTTT.

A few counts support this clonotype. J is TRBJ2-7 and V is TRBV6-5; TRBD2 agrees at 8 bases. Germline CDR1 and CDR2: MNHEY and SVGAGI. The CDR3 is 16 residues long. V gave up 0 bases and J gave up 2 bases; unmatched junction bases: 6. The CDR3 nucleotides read TGTGCCAGCAGTTACTCGATACTAGCGGACCCCTACGAGCAGTACGTC. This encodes CASSYSILADPYEQYV.

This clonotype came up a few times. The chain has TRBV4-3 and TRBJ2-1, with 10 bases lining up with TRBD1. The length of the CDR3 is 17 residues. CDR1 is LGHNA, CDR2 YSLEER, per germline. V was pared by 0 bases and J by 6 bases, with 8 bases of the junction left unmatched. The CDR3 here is CASSQDPRTGGPNEQFF. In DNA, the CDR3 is TGCGCCAGCAGCCAAGATCCCCGGACAGGGGGTCCCAATGAGCAGTTCTTC.

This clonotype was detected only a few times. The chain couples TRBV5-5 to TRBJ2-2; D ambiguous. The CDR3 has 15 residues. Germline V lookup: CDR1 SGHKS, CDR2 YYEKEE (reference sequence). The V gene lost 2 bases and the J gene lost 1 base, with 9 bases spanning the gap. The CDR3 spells CASSFWDQNTGELFF. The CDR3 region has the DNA TGTGCCAGCAGCTTTTGGGATCAGAACACCGGGGAGCTGTTTTTT.

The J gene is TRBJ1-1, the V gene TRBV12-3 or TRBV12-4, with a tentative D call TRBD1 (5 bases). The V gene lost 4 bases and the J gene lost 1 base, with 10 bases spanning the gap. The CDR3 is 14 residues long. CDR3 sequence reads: CASSYSQGNTEAFF. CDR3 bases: TGTGCCAGCAGTTATTCGCAGGGGAACACTGAAGCTTTCTTT.